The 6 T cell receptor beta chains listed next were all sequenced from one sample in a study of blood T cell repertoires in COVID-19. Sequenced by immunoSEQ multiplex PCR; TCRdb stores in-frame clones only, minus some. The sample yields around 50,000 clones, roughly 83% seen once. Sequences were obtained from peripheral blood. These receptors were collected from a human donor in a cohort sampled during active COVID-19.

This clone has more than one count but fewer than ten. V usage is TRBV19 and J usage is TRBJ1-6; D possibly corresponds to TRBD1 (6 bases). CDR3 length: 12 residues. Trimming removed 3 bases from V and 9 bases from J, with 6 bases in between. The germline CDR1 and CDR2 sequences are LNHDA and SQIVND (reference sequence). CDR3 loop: CASSMTGSPLHF. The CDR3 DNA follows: TGTGCCAGTAGTATGACAGGTTCACCCCTCCACTTT.

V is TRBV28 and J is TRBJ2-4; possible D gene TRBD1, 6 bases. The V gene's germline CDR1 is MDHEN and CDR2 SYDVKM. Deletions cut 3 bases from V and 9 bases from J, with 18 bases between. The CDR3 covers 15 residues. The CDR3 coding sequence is TGTGCCAGCAGTTTCCCCGGGCAGGGGAGTGTCATTCAGTACTTC. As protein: CASSFPGQGSVIQYF.

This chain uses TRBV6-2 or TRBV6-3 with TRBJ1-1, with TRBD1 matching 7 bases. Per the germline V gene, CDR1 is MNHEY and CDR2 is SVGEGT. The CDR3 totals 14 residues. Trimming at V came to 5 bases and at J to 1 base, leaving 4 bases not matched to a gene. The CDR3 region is CASSTRTGNTEAFF. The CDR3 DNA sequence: TGTGCCAGCAGTACCCGGACAGGGAACACTGAAGCTTTCTTT.

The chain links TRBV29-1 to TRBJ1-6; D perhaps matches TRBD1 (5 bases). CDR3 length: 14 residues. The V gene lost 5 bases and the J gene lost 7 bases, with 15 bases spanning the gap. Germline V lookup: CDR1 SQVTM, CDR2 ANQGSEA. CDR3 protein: CSVKGQGMNSPLHF. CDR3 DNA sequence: TGCAGCGTTAAGGGGCAGGGTATGAATTCACCCCTCCACTTT.

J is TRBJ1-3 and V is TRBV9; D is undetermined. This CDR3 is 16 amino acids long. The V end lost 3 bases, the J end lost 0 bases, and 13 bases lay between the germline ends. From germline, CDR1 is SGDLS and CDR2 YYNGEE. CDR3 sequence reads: CASSAGSPRSGNTIYF. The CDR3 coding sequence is TGTGCCAGCAGCGCCGGGAGCCCGCGCTCTGGAAACACCATATATTTT.

CDR3 nucleotide sequence: TGTGCCAGCAGCGTAACAGGGGGTAGCCAAGAGACCCAGTACTTC. Protein sequence: CASSVTGGSQETQYF. This chain connects TRBV9 to TRBJ2-5, with 8 positions matching TRBD1. Germline CDR1 reads SGDLS; CDR2 reads YYNGEE. J was trimmed by 1 base and V by 1 base; bases with no gene match: 3. The CDR3 runs 15 residues.